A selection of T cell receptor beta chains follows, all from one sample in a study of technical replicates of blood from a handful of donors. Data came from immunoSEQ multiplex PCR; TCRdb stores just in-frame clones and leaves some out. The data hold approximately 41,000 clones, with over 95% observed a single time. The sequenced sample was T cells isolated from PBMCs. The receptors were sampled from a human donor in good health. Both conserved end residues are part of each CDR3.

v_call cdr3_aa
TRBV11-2 CASSLPFDPDSRYEQYF
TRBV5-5 CASSLRGAGSSYEQYF
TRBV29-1 CSVAASSPFRQGPFTGELFF
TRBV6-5 CASRTDRAGTEAFF
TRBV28 CASSKPGTGSGANVLTF
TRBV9 CASSRDTTIYF
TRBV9 CASSVRDSYGYTF
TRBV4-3 CASSQETGWTEAFF
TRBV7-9 CASSQTGGGNQPQHF
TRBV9 CASGEGVLYF
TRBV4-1 CASSQDMTGGGQPQHF
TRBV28 CASLQGYQPQHF
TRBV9 CASSVAGVVGETQYF
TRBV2 CASSLRPGVNTEAFF
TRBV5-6 CASSLSDNEQFF
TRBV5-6 CASSSDREGSNTEAFF
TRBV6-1 CASSYRFTGTDTQYF
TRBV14 CASSQTGFKDTDTQYF
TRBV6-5 CASQGGYADTQYF
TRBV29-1 CSAMTGIVGNQPQHF
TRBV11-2 CASSKQGDQPQHF
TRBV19 CASSEDYNEQFF
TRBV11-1 CASSFIQGQTSGYTF
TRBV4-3 CASSQVSGYGYTF
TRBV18 CASSPLPTGTYSNQPQHF